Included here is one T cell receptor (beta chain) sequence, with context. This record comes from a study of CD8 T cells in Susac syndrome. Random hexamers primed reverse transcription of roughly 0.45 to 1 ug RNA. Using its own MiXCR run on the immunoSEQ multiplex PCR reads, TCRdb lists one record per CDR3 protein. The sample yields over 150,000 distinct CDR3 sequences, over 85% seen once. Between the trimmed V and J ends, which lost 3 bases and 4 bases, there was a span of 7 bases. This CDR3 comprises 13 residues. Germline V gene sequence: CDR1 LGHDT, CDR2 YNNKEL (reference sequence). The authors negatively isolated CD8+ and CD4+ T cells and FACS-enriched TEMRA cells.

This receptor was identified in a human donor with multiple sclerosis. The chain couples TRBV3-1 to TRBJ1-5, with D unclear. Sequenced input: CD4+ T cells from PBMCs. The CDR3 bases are TGTGCCAGCAGCCAGGCCCGTAATCAGCCCCAGCATTTT. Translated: CASSQARNQPQHF.